Below, 19 T cell receptor beta chains from the same sample are listed, as sequenced in a study of blood T cell repertoires in COVID-19. Sequenced by immunoSEQ multiplex PCR; TCRdb stores in-frame clones only, minus some. The table lists some 310,000 clones, roughly 87% of them singletons. Sequencing was done on a sample of peripheral blood. The receptor source for this set is a man aged 50 to 59 with active or convalescent COVID-19.

CDR3 coding DNA: TGTGCCAGCCTTCGGCAGGGCACTAACTATGGCTACACCTTC. Translation gives CASLRQGTNYGYTF. J is TRBJ1-2 and V is TRBV11-2; tentatively, D is TRBD1 (5 bases). Germline loops: CDR1 SGHAT, CDR2 FQNNGV. Trimming left V 8 bases short and J 0 bases short, with 13 bases between. CDR3 length: 14 residues.

This chain uses TRBV5-5 with TRBJ1-2; D is ambiguous. V lost 0 bases to trimming and J lost 5 bases, with 2 bases between them. CDR1 and CDR2 from the germline V gene are SGHKS and YYEKEE (reference sequence). CDR3 size: 11 residues. The CDR3 sequence: CASSLAYGYTF. CDR3 nucleotide sequence: TGTGCCAGCAGCTTGGCGTATGGCTACACCTTC.

The V and J genes are TRBV7-2 and TRBJ1-2; D unresolved. Looked up from germline, CDR1 is SGHTA and CDR2 is FQGNSA. V gave up 0 bases and J gave up 3 bases, with 11 bases separating them. The CDR3 runs 15 residues. The CDR3: CASSLASTSDYGYTF. CDR3 nucleotide sequence: TGTGCCAGCAGCTTAGCTTCCACTTCGGACTATGGCTACACCTTC.

The DNA of the CDR3 is TGTGCCAGCTCACCACCGTCCTACGGGGGCGAGCAGTACTTC. This gives the protein CASSPPSYGGEQYF. The chain employs TRBV18 and TRBJ2-7; D might be TRBD2 (6 bases). The CDR3 sequence is 14 residues long. CDR1 and CDR2 from the germline V gene are KGHSH and LQKENI. Trimming removed 0 bases from V and 6 bases from J, with 12 bases in between.

This rearrangement joins TRBV30 to TRBJ1-3; TRBD1 aligns across 9 bases. The CDR3 covers 15 residues. The V segment lost 3 bases and the J segment 4 bases; nucleotides outside the gene matches: 7. Germline V gene lookup returns CDR1 GTSNPN and CDR2 SVGIG (reference sequence). The CDR3 here is CAWSPGQGIGNTIYF. DNA of the CDR3: TGTGCCTGGAGCCCCGGACAGGGGATCGGAAACACCATATATTTT.

The chain has TRBV30 and TRBJ1-1; D unclear. Germline V CDR1 and CDR2: GTSNPN, SVGIG (reference sequence). This CDR3 comprises 15 residues. Trimming stripped 3 bases from V and 2 bases from J, with 16 bases between. The CDR3 is CAWSAGRQTNTEAFF. The CDR3 bases are TGTGCCTGGAGCGCCGGGAGGCAGACCAACACTGAAGCTTTCTTT.

The rearrangement joins TRBV4-3 to TRBJ1-1; TRBD1 matches 7 bases. V was clipped by 0 bases and J by 3 bases; unmatched bases: 10. In germline, CDR1 is LGHNA, CDR2 YSLEER. The CDR3 is 17 amino acids. CDR3 sequence reads: CASSQEGLRGFDTEAFF. CDR3 nucleotide sequence: TGCGCCAGCAGCCAAGAAGGTCTCAGGGGGTTCGACACTGAAGCTTTCTTT.

This sequence joins TRBV6-5 and TRBJ1-2; TRBD1 aligns across 7 bases. This CDR3 spans 14 amino acids. The junction had 5 bases not matched to a gene; V was cut back by 6 bases and J by 1 base. The germline V gene encodes CDR1 MNHEY and CDR2 SVGAGI. The CDR3 DNA sequence: TGTGCCAGCAGCGGACAGGCACATAACTATGGCTACACCTTC. Translating gives CASSGQAHNYGYTF.

This sequence joins TRBV6-5 and TRBJ2-1; TRBD1 aligns across 8 bases. CDR3 size: 15 residues. V shed 10 bases, J shed 10 bases, and the junction held 18 bases outside the gene matches. Germline V gives CDR1 MNHEY, CDR2 SVGAGI. The CDR3 coding sequence is TGTGCCACCGTTTCCGGGACAGGTCACTATTGGGAGCAGTTCTTC. This sequence encodes CATVSGTGHYWEQFF.

The chain recombines TRBV27 with TRBJ2-7; 10 nucleotides agree with TRBD1. Germline V gene sequence: CDR1 MNHEY, CDR2 SMNVEV (reference sequence). The CDR3 length is 15 residues. V trimming: 3 bases; J trimming: 7 bases; junction bases outside the gene matches: 9. For the CDR3, the DNA is TGTGCCAGCAGTTTGAGTGGGACAGGGGTTGGAGAGCAGTACTTC. Its translation is CASSLSGTGVGEQYF.

The chain joins TRBV18 to TRBJ2-3, with 7 bases lining up with TRBD1. Germline values: CDR1 KGHSH, CDR2 LQKENI. The J segment lost 0 bases and the V segment lost 9 bases, leaving 6 bases of the junction unmatched. The CDR3 spans 14 residues. The CDR3 bases are TGTGCCAGTTGGGACAGTTATAGCACAGATACGCAGTATTTT. Its translation: CASWDSYSTDTQYF.

This clone appeared once. This CDR3 is CASSYVGGPPTDTQYF. CDR3 bases: TGTGCCAGCAGTTACGTGGGGGGGCCCCCGACAGATACGCAGTATTTT. The chain joins TRBV6-5 to TRBJ2-3; maybe TRBD2 (7 bases). Trimming took off 2 bases at V and 3 bases at J, with 15 bases between the two ends. From germline, CDR1 is MNHEY and CDR2 SVGAGI. The CDR3 sequence is 16 residues long.

This clone was counted a single time. The chain links TRBV11-2 to TRBJ2-7, with TRBD2 as a possible D gene (6 bases). CDR3 length equals 16 residues. Looked up from germline, CDR1 is SGHAT and CDR2 is FQNNGV. Trimming took off 5 bases at V and 2 bases at J, with 19 bases between the two ends. Written as DNA, the CDR3 is TGTGCCAGCAGCCAAGGGCGGGGAGCCGCAGCCTACGAGCAGTACTTC. Translation: CASSQGRGAAAYEQYF.

DNA of the CDR3: TGTGCCAGCAGTGTTGCGGGAGGTCATCAGTACTTC. Translated: CASSVAGGHQYF. The genes are TRBV2 and TRBJ2-4, with TRBD2 identical over 8 bases. V lost 4 bases and J lost 12; bases outside the gene matches: 5. The CDR3 consists of 12 residues. The germline V gene has CDR1 SNHLY and CDR2 FYNNEI.

J is TRBJ1-5 and V is TRBV28, with 7 bases aligning to TRBD1. The CDR3 has 17 amino acids. CDR1 MDHEN and CDR2 SYDVKM come from the germline V gene. V lost 5 bases, J lost 7 bases, and 17 bases stayed unmatched. The CDR3 nucleotides are TGTGCCAGCAGTCAGCGATTAAAAACAGGGGACGGACAGCCCCAGCATTTT. It translates to CASSQRLKTGDGQPQHF.

A note on this clone: Since a much larger clone is just one base distant, this may be a read error. This rearrangement joins TRBV28 to TRBJ1-4; 11 positions match TRBD1. Trimming removed 4 bases from V and 7 bases from J; junction bases left unmatched: 14. The CDR3 loop spans 18 amino acids. Germline-derived CDR1 and CDR2 are MDHEN and SYDVKM. In nucleotides, the CDR3 is TGTGCCAGCAGTTCCAACCCCGGACAGGGGGCGACGGGTGAAAAACTGTTTTTT. It yields the protein CASSSNPGQGATGEKLFF.

The chain joins TRBV24-1 to TRBJ2-1, with TRBD2 matching over 8 bases. The CDR3 extends over 15 amino acids. V shed 0 bases, J shed 7 bases, and the junction held 4 bases outside the gene matches. CDR1 KGHDR and CDR2 SFDVKD come from the germline V gene. Here the CDR3 DNA reads TGTGCCACCAGTGATTTGCGGACTAGCATTAATGAGCAGTTCTTC. Translated: CATSDLRTSINEQFF.

This clone appeared once. The chain employs TRBV4-2 and TRBJ2-2, with D possibly TRBD1 on 5 matching bases. Trimming pared 4 bases from V and 4 bases from J, leaving 13 bases between. In germline, CDR1 is LGHNA, CDR2 YNFKEQ. The CDR3 totals 15 residues. The CDR3 is CASSPRADTTGELFF. The DNA for the CDR3 is TGTGCCAGCAGCCCAAGGGCGGACACCACCGGGGAGCTGTTTTTT.

The rearrangement links TRBV5-1 to TRBJ2-1, with D maybe TRBD2 (5 bases). V was cut by 4 bases and J by 3 bases, with 17 bases left in between. Germline V lookup: CDR1 SGHRS, CDR2 YFSETQ. The CDR3 totals 16 residues. The chain's CDR3 is CASSRGVGSVYNEQFF. CDR3 in DNA: TGCGCCAGCAGCCGGGGTGTTGGAAGTGTCTACAATGAGCAGTTCTTC. Drawing the rest from reference TRBV5-1 and TRBJ2-1, the complete variable domain is KAGVTQTPRYLIKTRGQQVTLSCSPISGHRSVSWYQQTPGQGLQFLFEYFSETQRNKGNFPGRFSGRQFSNSRSEMNVSTLELGDSALYLCASSRGVGSVYNEQFFGPGTRLTVL.